This TCR beta chain emerged from a study of T cell responses to AZD1222 COVID-19 vaccine. Broader study findings: White British people made up most donors, females outnumbered males, and clonal diversity was possibly underestimated. Researchers report vaccine-associated CD4 TCRs spanning spike, with dominance at 160-218 and 743-854. Nearly half of the spike-specific TCRs reportedly recognize variant regions that carry no mutations.

As concerns this clone: Antigen: not known.

Germline values: CDR1 SGDLS, CDR2 YYNGEE. V was trimmed by 2 bases and J by 0 bases, leaving 8 bases between them. The CDR3 runs 15 residues. Only in-frame clones appear in the TCRdb table, and some are missing; sequencing was by immunoSEQ multiplex PCR. This table has roughly 110,000 clones, roughly 91% appearing once. This chain connects TRBV9 to TRBJ2-2, with D maybe TRBD2 (5 bases). This receptor was obtained from an adult who received the AZD1222 COVID-19 vaccine. Here the sequenced sample was peripheral blood, taken 28 days after the second AZD1222 dose. CDR3 in amino acids: CASSVAGANTGELFF. The CDR3 bases are TGTGCCAGCAGCGTGGCGGGCGCGAACACCGGGGAGCTGTTTTTT.